This is a list of T cell receptor beta chains from one sample in a study of CD8 T cells in Susac syndrome. Via MiXCR, TCRdb re-called the immunoSEQ multiplex PCR reads, giving one row per CDR3 protein. Among about 120,000 distinct CDR3 sequences listed, 85% to 95% were seen once. The material sequenced was CD4+ T cells from PBMCs. These receptors came from a human donor in good health. The conserved cysteine and the conserved F or W are not part of the CDR3 here. Size tells how often a clone was seen (once, few, many) or the class of an expanded clone, and some rows leave it out.

TRBV4-1	TRBJ1-2	.	ASSQDSTYYGYT
TRBV15	TRBJ2-7	.	ATSRPDNYEQY
TRBV5-1	TRBJ2-7	.	ASSSDRRNEQY
TRBV5-6	TRBJ2-6	.	ASSLGPPSSGANVLT
TRBV7-3	TRBJ2-6	.	ASSPLSGSSGANVLT
TRBV3-1	TRBJ1-1	.	ASRPKGQGGTEAF
TRBV5-1	TRBJ2-6	.	ASSKRPSSGANVLT
TRBV20-1	TRBJ2-1	.	SVLRASGTNEQF
TRBV7-9	TRBJ2-3	.	ASSPGVRGATDTQY
TRBV20-1	TRBJ1-1	once	SATRTRDTEAF
TRBV12-3/TRBV12-4	TRBJ1-5	.	ASSFSGGRSQPQH
TRBV20-1	TRBJ2-7	.	SAIERQAYEQY
TRBV28	TRBJ2-7	.	ASNTLRSTGLLEQY
TRBV2	TRBJ2-1	.	ASSDHESVQF
TRBV6-2/TRBV6-3	TRBJ1-5	.	ASSSAATRGQPQH
TRBV28	TRBJ2-7	once	ASNLRSRAEQY
TRBV4-3	TRBJ2-2	.	ASSQVWDSNTGELF
TRBV6-2/TRBV6-3	TRBJ1-2	.	ASRDATTYGYT
TRBV6-6	TRBJ1-5	.	ASSYTVEEPQH
TRBV20-1	TRBJ2-1	.	SASSGQGAREQF
TRBV30	TRBJ1-2	.	AWNLGGFYGYT
TRBV9	TRBJ2-5	.	ASSASQAETQY
TRBV3-1	TRBJ2-3	.	ASSPRLAARTDTQY
TRBV30	TRBJ1-1	once	AWSVDRAAF
TRBV5-1	TRBJ2-7	.	ASSTGREQY
TRBV6-1	TRBJ2-5	.	ASSEGYGGYQETQY
TRBV6-2/TRBV6-3	TRBJ2-7	.	ASSRTSEVREQY
TRBV9	TRBJ2-2	.	ASSELNVNTGELF
TRBV6-5	TRBJ2-4	.	ASSPGVGANIQY
TRBV20-1	TRBJ2-3	.	SVQGHSSTDTQY
TRBV6-1	TRBJ2-7	.	ASSEGIWRHYEQY
TRBV7-9	TRBJ2-2	once	ASSFILRRERGTGELF
TRBV2	TRBJ2-2	.	ATATSWDTGELF
TRBV3-1	TRBJ1-2	.	ASSQAVRANYGYT
TRBV3-1	TRBJ2-7	.	ASSPRPGEQY
TRBV3-1	TRBJ1-2	.	ASSQDFEGNYGYT